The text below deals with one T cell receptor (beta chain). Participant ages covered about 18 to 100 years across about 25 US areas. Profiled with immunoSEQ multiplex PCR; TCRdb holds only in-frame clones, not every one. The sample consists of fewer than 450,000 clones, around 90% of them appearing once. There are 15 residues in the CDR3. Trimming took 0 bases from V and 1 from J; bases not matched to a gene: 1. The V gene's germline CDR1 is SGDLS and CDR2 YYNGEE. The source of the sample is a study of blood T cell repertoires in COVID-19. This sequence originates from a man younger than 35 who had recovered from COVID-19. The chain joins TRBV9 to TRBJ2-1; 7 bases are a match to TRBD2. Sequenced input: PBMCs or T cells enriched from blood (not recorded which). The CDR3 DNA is TGTGCCAGCAGCGTAGACGGGGGGTCCTACAATGAGCAGTTCTTC. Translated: CASSVDGGSYNEQFF. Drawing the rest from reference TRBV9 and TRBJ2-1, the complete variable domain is DSGVTQTPKHLITATGQRVTLRCSPRSGDLSVYWYQQSLDQGLQFLIQYYNGEERAKGNILERFSAQQFPDLHSELNLSSLELGDSALYFCASSVDGGSYNEQFFGPGTRLTVL.